The clone carrying this T cell receptor (beta chain) was seen once. What it binds is not known. It was at deep level that the assay was run. Genomic DNA from each subset was divided evenly over several immunoSEQ plates. Authors' analysis steps: With immunoSEQ giving junction-only sequences and no quality scores, filtering differed. Data came from immunoSEQ multiplex PCR; TCRdb stores just in-frame clones and leaves some out. From that table come the V and J calls and clone size; the DNA was used to work out D and trimming. This table holds about 480,000 clones, around 79% found once. Trimming removed 7 bases from V and 3 bases from J; junction bases left unmatched: 4. The CDR3 length is 14 residues. Per germline, CDR1 WNHNN and CDR2 SYGVQD (reference sequence). These data originate in a study of shared clonotypes between healthy human individuals. Study observations and caveats: A small donor pool kept down the genetic and exposure-history diversity that was represented.

The sequence was collected from a woman in her thirties or forties in good health. Some clones in this sample may be carry-over from other donors' samples. The chain combines TRBV10-1 with TRBJ1-1; 11 positions agree with TRBD1. Sequencing was done on a sample of PBMCs. In DNA, the CDR3 is TGCGCCAGCATATCGGGACAGGGGGACACTGAAGCTTTCTTT. This translates into CASISGQGDTEAFF.